This T cell receptor beta chain was identified in a study of shared clonotypes between healthy human individuals. The overall study: A couple of women and three men aged 18 to 49 served as donors. Whole-study findings and limits: Read depth was anticipated to influence clonotype sharing among donors.

Remarks on this clone: As yet, its antigen is unknown. A junction boundary mismatches the germline segment, possibly from a read error.

This CDR3 has 19 residues. CDR1 and CDR2 from the germline V gene are SNHLY and FYNNEI. The run depth of the assay was deep. When replicate PCRs were run on sorted subsets, they used about 220 ng DNA, 28,000 or so T cell genomes. Sequencing was performed with immunoSEQ multiplex PCR; in TCRdb, only in-frame clones are kept and a portion is missing. The sample contains 300,000 or so clones, 74% of which appear only once. This sequence was found in a man younger than 45 in good health. The V call is TRBV2, the J call TRBJ2-3, with D perhaps TRBD2 (6 bases). The specimen sequenced was memory CD4+ T cells sorted from blood. The subset denotes: CD45RA-negative fraction. The chain's CDR3 is CASREGQGLTGTLTDTQYF. The CDR3 DNA follows: TGTGCCAGCAGAGAAGGTCAGGGACTCACGGGAACGCTCACAGATACGCAGTATTTT.